Listed here are 9 T cell receptor beta chains from one sample, sequenced in a study of esophageal squamous cell carcinoma under preoperative chemotherapy. Time point of the sample: after preoperative PTX-NDP chemotherapy. In TCRdb, the PCR reads were re-called with MiXCR into one record per CDR3 protein. The table has roughly 10,000 distinct CDR3 sequences, around 48% seen once; the top ten hold 12% to 15%. This sample was gathered from a patient given preoperative chemotherapy. These receptor sequences come from a human donor with esophageal squamous cell carcinoma. The donor label of this sample is uncertain.

This rearrangement joins TRBV7-2 to TRBJ2-5, with D perhaps TRBD2 (6 bases). The length of the CDR3 is 15 residues. V was pared by 7 bases and J by 1 base, with 16 bases between. From germline, CDR1 is SGHTA and CDR2 FQGNSA. DNA for the CDR3: TGTGCCAGCACCACTTCGCGGGACTCCCAAGAGACCCAGTACTTC. Its protein is CASTTSRDSQETQYF.

The rearrangement uses TRBV7-2 and TRBJ2-1; D remains ambiguous. The J call may be mistaken, given a closer DNA end match to TRBJ2-7. The CDR3 runs 15 residues. Germline loops: CDR1 SGHTA, CDR2 FQGNSA. CDR3 DNA sequence: TGTGCCAGCAGCTTAGAGGCGTCGGCGGTTAACGAGCAGTACTTC. Translating gives CASSLEASAVNEQYF.

Concerning this clonotype: This may be a read error: a much more frequent sequence differs by one nucleotide. This sequence joins TRBV6-1 and TRBJ2-1; TRBD2 agrees at 15 bases. Germline assignment: CDR1 MNHNS and CDR2 SASEGT. V shed 2 bases, J shed 10 bases, and the junction held 12 bases outside the gene matches. The CDR3 runs to 18 residues. CDR3 bases: TGTGCCAGCAGTGAAACCAAAAGGACTAGCGGGAGGGGCGACGAGCAGTTCTTC. This codes for CASSETKRTSGRGDEQFF.

This clonotype has at least ten counts. This chain links TRBV12-3 or TRBV12-4 with TRBJ2-1, with a tentative D call TRBD2 (5 bases). The DNA end is more similar to TRBJ2-7, so the J call may be wrong. The CDR3 has 18 amino acids. The CDR3 DNA sequence: TGTGCCAGCAGCCAATGGGGAGCGTCGGCGAGCTCCTACAATGAGCAGTACTTC. Its translation: CASSQWGASASSYNEQYF.

By its share, this clonotype is medium-sized. The chain couples TRBV11-2 to TRBJ2-1; 13 bases are shared with TRBD2. Germline CDR1 SGHAT, CDR2 FQNNGV. J gave up 13 bases and V 5 bases, and 14 bases lay outside the gene matches. The CDR3 is made up of 16 amino acids. CDR3 sequence (DNA): TGTGCCAGCAGCCGGACTAGCGGGAGCTCCCGAGAGACCCAGTTCTTC. This sequence encodes CASSRTSGSSRETQFF.

This chain links TRBV4-1 with TRBJ2-1; 16 nucleotides line up with TRBD2. The J call could be wrong; TRBJ2-7 is a better fit for the DNA end. This CDR3 contains 20 residues. Germline CDR1 and CDR2: MGHRA and YSYEKL. The CDR3 loop is CASSPKGTSGRVSCYNEQYF. CDR3 bases: TGCGCCAGCAGCCCCAAAGGGACTAGCGGGAGGGTTAGCTGCTACAATGAGCAGTACTTC.

This clonotype was detected a few times. This sequence joins TRBV7-8 and TRBJ2-1, with 8 bases lining up with TRBD1. The J call may be mistaken, given a closer DNA end match to TRBJ2-7. The CDR3 covers 15 residues. CDR1 and CDR2 (germline): SGHVS, FQNEAQ. The chain's CDR3 is CASSARQGPSGEQYF. For the CDR3, the DNA is TGTGCCAGCAGCGCCCGACAGGGGCCGTCCGGCGAGCAGTACTTC.

Turning to this clonotype: Germline is not matched at one junction end, which may reflect a read error. The chain combines TRBV6-1 with TRBJ2-1, with D possibly TRBD2 on 6 matching bases. The CDR3 covers 16 residues. Germline CDR1 is MNHNS and CDR2 is SASEGT. CDR3 in amino acids: CASREARRGAEDMQYF. The CDR3, as DNA: TGTGCCAGCCGCGAAGCGAGGCGGGGAGCCGAAGACATGCAGTACTTT.

The chain joins TRBV6-1 to TRBJ2-7, with D perhaps being TRBD1 or TRBD2 (6 bases each). This CDR3 has 12 residues. Germline CDR1 MNHNS, CDR2 SASEGT. Trimming took 11 bases from V and 9 from J, leaving 20 bases between them. This CDR3 reads CAGGGGGNTQYF. The CDR3 bases are TGTGCCGGCGGCGGAGGGGGGAATACGCAGTACTTC.